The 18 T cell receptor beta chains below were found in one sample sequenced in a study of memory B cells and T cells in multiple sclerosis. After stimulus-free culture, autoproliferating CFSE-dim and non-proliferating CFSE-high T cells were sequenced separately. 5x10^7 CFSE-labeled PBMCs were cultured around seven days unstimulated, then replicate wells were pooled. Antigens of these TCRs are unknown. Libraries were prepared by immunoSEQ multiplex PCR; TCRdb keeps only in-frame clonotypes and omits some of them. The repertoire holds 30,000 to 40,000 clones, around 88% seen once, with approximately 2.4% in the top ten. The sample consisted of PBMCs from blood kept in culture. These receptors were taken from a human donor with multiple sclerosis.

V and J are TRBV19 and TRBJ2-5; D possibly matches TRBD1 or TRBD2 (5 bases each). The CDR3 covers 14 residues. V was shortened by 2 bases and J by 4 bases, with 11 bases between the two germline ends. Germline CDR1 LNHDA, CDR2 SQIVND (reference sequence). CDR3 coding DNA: TGTGCCAGTAGTATACGAGGGGCGGGAGAGACCCAGTACTTC. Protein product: CASSIRGAGETQYF.

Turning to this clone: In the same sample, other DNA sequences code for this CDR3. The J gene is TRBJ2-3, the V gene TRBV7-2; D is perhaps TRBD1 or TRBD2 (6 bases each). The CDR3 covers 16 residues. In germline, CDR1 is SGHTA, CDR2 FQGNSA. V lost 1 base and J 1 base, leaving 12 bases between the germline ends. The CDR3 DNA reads TGTGCCAGCAGCTTAGGGGTCGGGGGCCGCACAGATACGCAGTATTTT. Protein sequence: CASSLGVGGRTDTQYF.

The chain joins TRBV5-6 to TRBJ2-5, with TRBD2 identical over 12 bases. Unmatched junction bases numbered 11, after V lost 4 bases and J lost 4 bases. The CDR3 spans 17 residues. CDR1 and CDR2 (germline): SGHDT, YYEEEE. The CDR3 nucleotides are TGTGCCAGCAGCCAAGGACTAGCGGGGTTAAGGGGAGAGACCCAGTACTTC. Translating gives CASSQGLAGLRGETQYF.

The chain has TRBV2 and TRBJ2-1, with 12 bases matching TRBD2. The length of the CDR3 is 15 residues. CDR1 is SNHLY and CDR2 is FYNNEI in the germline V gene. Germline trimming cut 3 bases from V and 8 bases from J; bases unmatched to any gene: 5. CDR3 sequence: CASSERTSGIYEQFF. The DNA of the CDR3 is TGTGCCAGCAGTGAGAGGACTAGCGGGATCTATGAGCAGTTCTTC.

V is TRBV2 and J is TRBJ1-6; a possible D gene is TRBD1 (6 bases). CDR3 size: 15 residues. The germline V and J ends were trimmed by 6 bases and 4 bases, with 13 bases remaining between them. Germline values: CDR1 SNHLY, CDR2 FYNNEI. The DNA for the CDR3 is TGTGCCAGCAGGGGAGGGCAGGGGTATAATTCACCCCTCCACTTT. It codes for CASRGGQGYNSPLHF.

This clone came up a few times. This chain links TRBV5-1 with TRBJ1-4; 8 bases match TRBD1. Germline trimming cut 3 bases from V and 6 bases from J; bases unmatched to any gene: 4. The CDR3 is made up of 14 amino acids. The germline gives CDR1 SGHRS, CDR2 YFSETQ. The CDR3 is CASSSGGKDEKLFF. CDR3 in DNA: TGCGCCAGCAGCTCAGGGGGCAAGGATGAAAAACTGTTTTTT. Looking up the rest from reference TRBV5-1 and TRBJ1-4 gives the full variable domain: KAGVTQTPRYLIKTRGQQVTLSCSPISGHRSVSWYQQTPGQGLQFLFEYFSETQRNKGNFPGRFSGRQFSNSRSEMNVSTLELGDSALYLCASSSGGKDEKLFFGSGTQLSVL.

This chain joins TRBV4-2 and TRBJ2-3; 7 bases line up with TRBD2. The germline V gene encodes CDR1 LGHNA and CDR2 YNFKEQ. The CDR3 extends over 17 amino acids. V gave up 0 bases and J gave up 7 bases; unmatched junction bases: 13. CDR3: CASSQDLGAGSQNTQYF. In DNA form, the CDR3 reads TGTGCCAGCAGCCAAGATCTGGGAGCGGGGAGCCAAAATACGCAGTATTTT.

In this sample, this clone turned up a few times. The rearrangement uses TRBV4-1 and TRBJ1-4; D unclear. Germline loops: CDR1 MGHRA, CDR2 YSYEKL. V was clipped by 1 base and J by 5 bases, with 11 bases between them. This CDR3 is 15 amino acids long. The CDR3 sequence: CASSQGAEFNEKLFF. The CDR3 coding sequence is TGCGCCAGCAGCCAAGGAGCGGAATTCAATGAAAAACTGTTTTTT.

The CDR3, as DNA: TGTGCCAGCAGCTTAGCGCGGGACAGCACCACCTTC. It encodes CASSLARDSTTF. The V gene is TRBV7-9, the J gene TRBJ1-2; 7 bases line up with TRBD1. V shed 0 bases and J 13 bases; nucleotides not matched to a gene: 5. Germline CDR1 is SEHNR and CDR2 is FQNEAQ (reference sequence). This CDR3 contains 12 residues. The complete variable domain, with remaining parts taken from reference TRBV7-9 and TRBJ1-2, reads DTGVSQNPRHKITKRGQNVTFRCDPISEHNRLYWYRQTLGQGPEFLTYFQNEAQLEKSRLLSDRFSAERPKGSFSTLEIQRTEQGDSAMYLCASSLARDSTTFGSGTRLTVV.

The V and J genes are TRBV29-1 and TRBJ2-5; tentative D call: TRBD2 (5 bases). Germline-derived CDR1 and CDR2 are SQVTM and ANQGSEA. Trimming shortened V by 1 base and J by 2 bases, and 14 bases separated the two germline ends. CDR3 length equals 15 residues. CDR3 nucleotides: TGCAGCGTTGAAGTGGGTAGAGCGGCACAAGAGACCCAGTACTTC. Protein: CSVEVGRAAQETQYF.

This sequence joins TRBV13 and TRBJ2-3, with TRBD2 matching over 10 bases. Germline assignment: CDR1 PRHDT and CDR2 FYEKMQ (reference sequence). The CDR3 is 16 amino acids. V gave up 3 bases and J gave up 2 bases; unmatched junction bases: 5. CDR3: CASSFLTSGFTDTQYF. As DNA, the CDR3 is TGTGCCAGCAGCTTTTTGACTAGCGGGTTCACAGATACGCAGTATTTT.

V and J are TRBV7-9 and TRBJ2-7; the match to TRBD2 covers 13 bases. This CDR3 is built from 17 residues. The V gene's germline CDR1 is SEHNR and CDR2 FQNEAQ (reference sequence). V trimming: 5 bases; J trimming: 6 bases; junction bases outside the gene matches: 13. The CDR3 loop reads CASSPLDGTSGIGEQYF. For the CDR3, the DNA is TGTGCCAGCAGCCCCTTAGATGGGACTAGCGGGATTGGCGAGCAGTACTTC. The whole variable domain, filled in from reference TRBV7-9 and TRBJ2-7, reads DTGVSQNPRHKITKRGQNVTFRCDPISEHNRLYWYRQTLGQGPEFLTYFQNEAQLEKSRLLSDRFSAERPKGSFSTLEIQRTEQGDSAMYLCASSPLDGTSGIGEQYFGPGTRLTVT.

This chain's CDR3 is CASSVGVRGGTDTQYF. CDR3 nucleotides: TGTGCCAGCAGCGTAGGAGTGCGGGGCGGCACAGATACGCAGTATTTT. This sequence joins TRBV9 and TRBJ2-3, with D perhaps TRBD2 (6 bases). This CDR3 is built from 16 residues. Germline V gene sequence: CDR1 SGDLS, CDR2 YYNGEE. Trimming took 0 bases from V and 1 from J, leaving 12 bases between them.

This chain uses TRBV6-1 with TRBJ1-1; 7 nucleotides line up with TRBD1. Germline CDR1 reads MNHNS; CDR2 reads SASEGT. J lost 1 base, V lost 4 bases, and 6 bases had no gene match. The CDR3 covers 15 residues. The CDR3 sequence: CASSALGTANTEAFF. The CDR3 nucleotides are TGTGCCAGCAGTGCACTGGGGACAGCGAACACTGAAGCTTTCTTT.

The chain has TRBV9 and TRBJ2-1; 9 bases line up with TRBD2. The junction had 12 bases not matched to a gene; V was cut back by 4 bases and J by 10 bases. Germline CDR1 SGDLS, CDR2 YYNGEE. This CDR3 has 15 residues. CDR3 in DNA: TGTGCCAGCAGCCTAAGACTAGCGGCTATAGGGGAGCAGTTCTTC. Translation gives CASSLRLAAIGEQFF. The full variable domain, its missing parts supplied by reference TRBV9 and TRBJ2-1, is DSGVTQTPKHLITATGQRVTLRCSPRSGDLSVYWYQQSLDQGLQFLIQYYNGEERAKGNILERFSAQQFPDLHSELNLSSLELGDSALYFCASSLRLAAIGEQFFGPGTRLTVL.

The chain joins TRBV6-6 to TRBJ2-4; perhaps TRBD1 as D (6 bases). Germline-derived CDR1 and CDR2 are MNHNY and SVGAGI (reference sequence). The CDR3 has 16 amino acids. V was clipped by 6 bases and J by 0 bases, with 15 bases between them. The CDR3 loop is CASRETGPRAKNIQYF. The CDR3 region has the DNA TGTGCCAGCAGGGAAACAGGGCCTCGAGCCAAAAACATTCAGTACTTC.

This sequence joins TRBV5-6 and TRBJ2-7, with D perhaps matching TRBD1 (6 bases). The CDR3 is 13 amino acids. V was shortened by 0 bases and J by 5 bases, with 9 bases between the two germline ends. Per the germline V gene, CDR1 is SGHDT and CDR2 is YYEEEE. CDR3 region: CASSLDRAHEQYF. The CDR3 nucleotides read TGTGCCAGCAGCTTGGACAGGGCCCACGAGCAGTACTTC.

This CDR3 reads CAIRDPGKGDNEQFF. The CDR3 DNA reads as TGTGCCATCAGGGACCCAGGTAAAGGGGACAATGAGCAGTTCTTC. The V and J genes are TRBV10-3 and TRBJ2-1; possible D gene TRBD1, 5 bases. CDR1 and CDR2 (germline): ENHRY, SYGVKD. The CDR3 sequence is 15 residues long. V lost 6 bases and J 5 bases, leaving 17 bases between the germline ends.